The 22 T cell receptor beta chains below all came from one sample that was sequenced in a study of T cells in tuberculosis. Only in-frame clones appear in the TCRdb table, and some are missing; sequencing was by immunoSEQ multiplex PCR. The sample lists 25,000 to 35,000 clones, just under 95% occurring once. Source material: PBMCs. These receptors were collected from a donor aged 10-35 years with latent tuberculosis or without tuberculosis infection. Some clones in this sample may be carry-over from other donors' samples.

The chain carries TRBV28 and TRBJ1-5, with D hard to call. Germline values: CDR1 MDHEN, CDR2 SYDVKM. The CDR3 length is 12 residues. V was shortened by 4 bases and J by 7 bases, with 8 bases between the two germline ends. This CDR3 is CASSSTQQPQHF. The CDR3 coding sequence is TGTGCCAGCAGTTCGACACAACAGCCCCAGCATTTT.

The chain is built from TRBV15 and TRBJ2-7, with TRBD1 as a possible D gene (6 bases). Germline CDR1 and CDR2: LNHNV and YYDKDF (reference sequence). This CDR3 is built from 13 residues. V dropped 0 bases and J dropped 5 bases, with 8 bases sitting between them. This CDR3 is CATSRDRQDEQYF. The CDR3 coding sequence is TGTGCCACCAGCAGAGACCGACAGGACGAGCAGTACTTC.

This chain links TRBV2 with TRBJ2-3; D not certain. In germline, CDR1 is SNHLY, CDR2 FYNNEI. Trimming stripped 11 bases from V and 2 bases from J, with 14 bases between. The CDR3 sequence is 13 residues long. For the CDR3, the DNA is TGTGCCTCCCACAGAGTCCTCACAGATACGCAGTATTTT. This encodes CASHRVLTDTQYF.

This clone was observed once. The chain is built from TRBV5-1 and TRBJ2-3; 12 bases map to TRBD2. J gave up 3 bases and V 4 bases, and 0 bases lay outside the gene matches. Germline values: CDR1 SGHRS, CDR2 YFSETQ. The CDR3 extends over 14 amino acids. The CDR3 DNA reads as TGCGCCAGCAGCGGGACTAGCGGGACAGATACGCAGTATTTT. Translation: CASSGTSGTDTQYF.

The chain uses TRBV28 and TRBJ2-1, with 7 bases matching TRBD2. CDR1 and CDR2 from the germline V gene are MDHEN and SYDVKM. The CDR3 is made up of 14 amino acids. Trimming removed 1 base from V and 5 bases from J; junction bases left unmatched: 2. CDR3 DNA sequence: TGTGCCAGCAGTTTATTGGCGGGGGACAATGAGCAGTTCTTC. This encodes CASSLLAGDNEQFF.

In its sample, this clone was seen a few times. This chain connects TRBV7-8 to TRBJ2-1, with 7 bases that match TRBD2. J was trimmed by 6 bases and V by 2 bases; bases with no gene match: 4. Per germline, CDR1 SGHVS and CDR2 FQNEAQ. This CDR3 has 14 residues. This CDR3 is CASSLSRTSNEQFF. For the CDR3, the DNA is TGTGCCAGCAGCTTAAGTAGGACTAGCAATGAGCAGTTCTTC.

V usage is TRBV25-1 and J usage is TRBJ2-1; D possibly corresponds to TRBD1 (5 bases). Trimming cost V 4 bases and J 8 bases, with 15 bases left between them. Germline V gene lookup returns CDR1 MGHDK and CDR2 SYGVNS. This CDR3 region has 14 residues. The CDR3 protein is CASSGGLGRDEQFF. The DNA for the CDR3 is TGTGCCAGCAGTGGGGGCTTGGGAAGGGATGAGCAGTTCTTC.

J is TRBJ2-1 and V is TRBV13; the D gene is possibly TRBD1 (6 bases). Germline CDR1 PRHDT, CDR2 FYEKMQ (reference sequence). V gave up 5 bases and J gave up 4 bases, with 15 bases separating them. CDR3 length: 15 residues. CDR3 amino acids: CASSTPGHGYNEQFF. The CDR3 DNA sequence: TGTGCCAGCAGCACTCCGGGACACGGGTACAATGAGCAGTTCTTC.

This chain joins TRBV4-1 and TRBJ2-7; possible D gene TRBD1, 5 bases. Germline values: CDR1 MGHRA, CDR2 YSYEKL. V was cut by 1 base and J by 2 bases, with 6 bases left in between. This CDR3 region has 13 residues. Here the CDR3 reads CASSQVRAYEQYF. The CDR3 DNA reads TGCGCCAGCAGCCAAGTCAGGGCCTACGAGCAGTACTTC.

V usage is TRBV6-5 and J usage is TRBJ1-6, with 7 bases identical to TRBD1. After removal of 0 bases from V and 7 bases from J, the junction contained 3 bases not matched to a gene. The CDR3 covers 15 residues. Per the germline V gene, CDR1 is MNHEY and CDR2 is SVGAGI. DNA of the CDR3: TGTGCCAGCAGTTACTCGGGGACAGAGAATTCACCCCTCCACTTT. Protein: CASSYSGTENSPLHF.

J is TRBJ2-7 and V is TRBV27, with a possible D match to TRBD2 (5 bases). The germline V gene has CDR1 MNHEY and CDR2 SMNVEV (reference sequence). The CDR3 totals 12 residues. The ends were cut back, 8 bases at V and 4 bases at J, with 12 bases in the middle. DNA of the CDR3: TGTGCCAGCCGGGGAACGACGTACGAGCAGTACTTC. Residues: CASRGTTYEQYF.

The V call is TRBV7-7, the J call TRBJ2-7, with unresolved D. Germline V lookup: CDR1 SSHAT, CDR2 FNYEAQ (reference sequence). Trimming left V 1 base short and J 6 bases short, with 13 bases between. This CDR3 has 14 amino acids. CDR3 sequence reads: CASSLGPGVPEQYF. The CDR3 nucleotides read TGTGCCAGCAGCTTAGGACCAGGTGTCCCCGAGCAGTACTTC. The full variable domain, in which reference TRBV7-7 and TRBJ2-7 provide the parts outside the CDR3, is GAGVSQSPRYKVTKRGQDVTLRCDPISSHATLYWYQQALGQGPEFLTYFNYEAQPDKSGLPSDRFSAERPEGSISTLTIQRTEQRDSAMYRCASSLGPGVPEQYFGPGTRLTVT.

The chain has TRBV27 and TRBJ1-1, with 9 nucleotides matching TRBD1. J gave up 3 bases and V 3 bases, and 8 bases lay outside the gene matches. Per the germline V gene, CDR1 is MNHEY and CDR2 is SMNVEV (reference sequence). The CDR3 extends over 16 amino acids. The CDR3 reads CASSLIGTGRHTEAFF. DNA of the CDR3: TGTGCCAGCAGTTTGATAGGGACAGGGAGGCACACTGAAGCTTTCTTT.

The rearrangement joins TRBV5-1 to TRBJ1-2, with TRBD1 matching over 9 bases. V lost 5 bases and J lost 10; bases outside the gene matches: 12. The CDR3 is 14 amino acids. The germline V gene encodes CDR1 SGHRS and CDR2 YFSETQ. DNA of the CDR3: TGCGCCAGCAGTCCCGGACAGGGGTCTACCTCCTACACCTTC. It is translated as CASSPGQGSTSYTF.

The chain uses TRBV7-9 and TRBJ2-7; TRBD1 agrees at 10 bases. The CDR3 covers 18 residues. Germline-derived CDR1 and CDR2 are SEHNR and FQNEAQ (reference sequence). V dropped 2 bases and J dropped 0; count of bases not matched to a gene: 10. CDR3 region: CASSLTVGGTGASYEQYF. In DNA form, the CDR3 reads TGTGCCAGCAGCTTAACGGTAGGCGGGACAGGGGCCTCCTACGAGCAGTACTTC.

This chain joins TRBV19 and TRBJ1-6, with 9 bases identical to TRBD1. Germline V lookup: CDR1 LNHDA, CDR2 SQIVND (reference sequence). The CDR3 covers 13 residues. J gave up 7 bases and V 9 bases, and 4 bases lay outside the gene matches. The CDR3: CASQDRGNSPLHF. CDR3 in DNA: TGTGCCAGCCAGGACAGGGGCAATTCACCCCTCCACTTT.

V and J are TRBV5-1 and TRBJ2-1, with D maybe TRBD1 (5 bases). V was trimmed by 4 bases and J by 3 bases, leaving 8 bases between them. Germline lookup yields CDR1 SGHRS and CDR2 YFSETQ. This CDR3 has 13 amino acids. The CDR3 spells CASSGDSYNEQFF. CDR3 sequence (DNA): TGCGCCAGCAGCGGAGACAGCTACAATGAGCAGTTCTTC.

The V and J genes are TRBV7-2 and TRBJ1-1; 10 nucleotides line up with TRBD1. Per the germline V gene, CDR1 is SGHTA and CDR2 is FQGNSA. The CDR3 runs to 13 residues. V dropped 5 bases and J dropped 7; count of bases not matched to a gene: 4. The CDR3 reads CASSKTGGLEAFF. The DNA of the CDR3 is TGTGCCAGCAGCAAGACAGGGGGCCTTGAAGCTTTCTTT.

The V gene is TRBV9, the J gene TRBJ2-7; 12 nucleotides align to TRBD1. Losses at the gene ends were 2 bases for V and 2 bases for J; bases not matched to a gene: 2. The CDR3 totals 15 residues. Germline CDR1 and CDR2: SGDLS and YYNGEE. CDR3 region: CASSVGTGGAYEQYF. CDR3 in DNA: TGTGCCAGCAGCGTGGGGACAGGGGGCGCCTACGAGCAGTACTTC.

V and J are TRBV15 and TRBJ1-5; TRBD1 is a possible D gene (5 bases). The length of the CDR3 is 15 residues. Germline V gene data show CDR1 as LNHNV and CDR2 as YYDKDF (reference sequence). Trimming took off 0 bases at V and 6 bases at J, with 12 bases between the two ends. The CDR3: CATSRDRGGSQPQHF. CDR3 nucleotides: TGTGCCACCAGCAGAGATAGGGGAGGGAGTCAGCCCCAGCATTTT.

The CDR3 nucleotides read TGTGCCTGGACCCGGGCGGGATCGGTAGATACGCAGTATTTT. Encoded protein: CAWTRAGSVDTQYF. The rearrangement links TRBV30 to TRBJ2-3; TRBD2 might be the D (6 bases). The germline gives CDR1 GTSNPN, CDR2 SVGIG (reference sequence). The CDR3 sequence is 14 residues long. Between the trimmed V and J ends, which lost 4 bases and 5 bases, there was a span of 16 bases.

The gene calls are TRBV6-5 and TRBJ2-2; a possible D gene is TRBD2 (6 bases). The germline V gene has CDR1 MNHEY and CDR2 SVGAGI. V lost 2 bases, J lost 7 bases, and 14 bases lay in between. There are 15 residues in the CDR3. The CDR3 region is CASSYDERVGGELFF. The CDR3 bases are TGTGCCAGCAGTTACGACGAGCGGGTGGGCGGGGAGCTGTTTTTT.